Presented here are 9 T cell receptor beta chains from one specimen sequenced in a study of cytomegalovirus exposure and HLA in healthy donors. The method was immunoSEQ multiplex PCR; TCRdb's version includes in-frame clones alone and lacks a portion of them. The sample lists fewer than 350,000 clones, 88% seen once, with about 0.9% in the top ten. The sample consisted of PBMCs. The receptors shown here come from a young woman in good health and CMV-seronegative.

The chain is built from TRBV4-1 and TRBJ2-7, with a possible D match to TRBD1 (5 bases). The CDR3 totals 14 residues. Germline V gives CDR1 MGHRA, CDR2 YSYEKL. The V and J ends lost 6 bases and 5 bases respectively, with 17 bases between them. CDR3 amino acids: CASSREGRGNEQYF. The CDR3 DNA follows: TGCGCCAGCAGTCGAGAAGGTAGGGGCAACGAGCAGTACTTC.

The genes are TRBV6-6 and TRBJ2-3; TRBD2 agrees at 8 bases. This CDR3 has 15 amino acids. The trim removed 2 bases at V and 2 bases at J, leaving 3 bases unmatched. Germline lookup yields CDR1 MNHNY and CDR2 SVGAGI (reference sequence). CDR3 amino acids: CASSYAGGFTDTQYF. Written as DNA, the CDR3 is TGTGCCAGCAGTTACGCGGGAGGCTTCACAGATACGCAGTATTTT.

The V call is TRBV5-4, the J call TRBJ1-4, with TRBD1 matching 7 bases. After removal of 4 bases from V and 0 bases from J, the junction contained 3 bases not matched to a gene. This CDR3 spans 15 amino acids. The germline V gene has CDR1 SGHNT and CDR2 YYREEE (reference sequence). Here the CDR3 DNA reads TGTGCCAGCAGCAAAACAGGGGCAACTAATGAAAAACTGTTTTTT. It is translated as CASSKTGATNEKLFF.

This clone was recorded only once. The rearrangement joins TRBV6-6 to TRBJ1-4, with D possibly being TRBD1 (6 bases). The V gene lost 8 bases and the J gene lost 2 bases, with 15 bases spanning the gap. CDR3 length: 15 residues. Germline V CDR1 and CDR2: MNHNY, SVGAGI (reference sequence). This CDR3 reads CASRRGGATNEKLFF. The DNA of the CDR3 is TGTGCCAGCCGCCGAGGGGGGGCGACTAATGAAAAACTGTTTTTT.

V and J are TRBV5-1 and TRBJ2-1; the match to TRBD1 covers 9 bases. The CDR3 is made up of 14 amino acids. The germline CDR1 and CDR2 sequences are SGHRS and YFSETQ. J gave up 8 bases and V 7 bases, and 10 bases lay outside the gene matches. DNA for the CDR3: TGCGCCAGCTCCCGGGACAGGGTGTTCGATGAGCAGTTCTTC. Amino acids: CASSRDRVFDEQFF. The entire variable domain, with the rest obtained from reference TRBV5-1 and TRBJ2-1, is as follows: KAGVTQTPRYLIKTRGQQVTLSCSPISGHRSVSWYQQTPGQGLQFLFEYFSETQRNKGNFPGRFSGRQFSNSRSEMNVSTLELGDSALYLCASSRDRVFDEQFFGPGTRLTVL.

The rearrangement links TRBV11-1 to TRBJ1-1; D remains unclear. Germline V gene sequence: CDR1 SGHAT, CDR2 FQDESV (reference sequence). Trimming pared 5 bases from V and 5 bases from J, leaving 21 bases between. This CDR3 is built from 16 residues. CDR3 nucleotides: TGTGCCAGCAGCCCCGGGAGGGTAGGGAGGAAGACTGAAGCTTTCTTT. It encodes CASSPGRVGRKTEAFF.

The chain's CDR3 is CASSPRTEVSQPQHF. The CDR3 nucleotides are TGTGCCAGCAGCCCCAGGACAGAGGTGAGTCAGCCCCAGCATTTT. The V and J genes are TRBV28 and TRBJ1-5; tentative D call: TRBD1 (6 bases). Germline V gives CDR1 MDHEN, CDR2 SYDVKM. The CDR3 is 15 residues long. Trimming took 6 bases from V and 6 from J, leaving 18 bases between them.

The chain uses TRBV7-8 and TRBJ1-2; 9 nucleotides line up with TRBD1. This CDR3 is 14 amino acids long. Trimming took 4 bases from V and 7 from J; bases not matched to a gene: 7. CDR1 and CDR2 (germline): SGHVS, FQNEAQ. In nucleotides, the CDR3 is TGTGCCAGCAGCTCGAACAGGGGGCTCTTTGGCTACACCTTC. It specifies CASSSNRGLFGYTF.

The chain combines TRBV28 with TRBJ1-5; D gene uncertain. This CDR3 spans 14 amino acids. Germline CDR1 reads MDHEN; CDR2 reads SYDVKM. V was cut by 0 bases and J by 4 bases, with 7 bases left in between. This CDR3 is CASSLWADNQPQHF. The CDR3 DNA reads as TGTGCCAGCAGTTTATGGGCAGATAATCAGCCCCAGCATTTT.